This T cell receptor beta chain comes out of a study of graft-versus-host responses after intestinal transplantation. About the study: Multivisceral, liver-intestinal, or isolated intestinal grafts were transplanted into recipients. Overall study findings and caveats: Early post-transplant falls in HvG clones accompanied the peak levels of circulating GvH clones.

Germline V gene sequence: CDR1 SGHDT, CDR2 YYEEEE. V was pared by 3 bases and J by 7 bases, with 12 bases of the junction left unmatched. This CDR3 is 15 amino acids long. A remark on this clone: As yet, its antigen is unknown.

The assay was immunoSEQ multiplex PCR, and TCRdb's table has in-frame clones only and misses some. The data show some 100,000 clones, over 80% seen once. This sample comprised unstimulated CD8+ T cells sorted from spleen or lymph node cells, obtained before intestinal transplant. The V and J genes are TRBV5-6 and TRBJ2-7, with 8 bases lining up with TRBD1. This receptor was obtained from a human donor who received an intestinal transplant. Here the CDR3 reads CASSSPETGEWEQYF. In DNA form, the CDR3 reads TGTGCCAGCAGCTCGCCTGAGACAGGGGAGTGGGAGCAGTACTTC. Filled out from reference TRBV5-6 and TRBJ2-7, the complete variable domain reads DAGVTQSPTHLIKTRGQQVTLRCSPKSGHDTVSWYQQALGQGPQFIFQYYEEEERQRGNFPDRFSGHQFPNYSSELNVNALLLGDSALYLCASSSPETGEWEQYFGPGTRLTVT.